This TCR beta chain was profiled in a study of spatial heterogeneity in lung cancer. MiXCR was run by TCRdb on the 5' RACE reads, yielding one entry per CDR3 protein. The table has tens of thousands of distinct CDR3 sequences, roughly an eighth seen once. Time point noted: sample taken at primary tumor resection. Whole RNA came from tumor, nontumor lung or frozen PBMC and was sequenced without being sorted. This clonotype was found a few times. CDR1 is LGHDT and CDR2 is YNNKEL in the germline V gene (reference sequence). V gave up 6 bases and J gave up 4 bases, with 15 bases separating them. This CDR3 has 15 amino acids.

The sequences come from PBMCs, collected at surgery. The TCR sequence derives from a male donor with early-stage non-small cell lung cancer. This sequence joins TRBV3-1 and TRBJ1-4; D might be TRBD1 (6 bases). CDR3: CASRLQGRNNEKLFF. CDR3 nucleotide sequence: TGTGCCAGCAGATTACAGGGACGAAATAATGAAAAACTGTTTTTT.